This TCR beta chain was sequenced for a study of T cell repertoires in cytomegalovirus infection (dated by TCRdb to about 2019). Notes on the research overall: Alongside well-studied HLA-B-restricted epitopes, the peptide stimulations were aimed at recently identified HLA-C-restricted CMV epitopes, whose presentation resists viral immunomodulation. The HLA type of each donor mattered for the analysis, because public TCR beta signatures pointed to carriage of CMV infection along with the matching HLA type.

Overall results and qualifications from the work: In the ex vivo response, HLA-C-restricted CMV-specific TCR beta clonotypes were dominant, and in two of eight donors the single most frequent clonotype came from this HLA-C-restricted group. In both this cohort and an independent cohort of a few hundred donors, the cumulative frequency of public TCR beta family members distinguished carriers of CMV infection plus the relevant HLA type.

The treatment or condition label here, explained by the study, means: in vitro stimulation with specific CMV peptide epitopes to enrich CMV-specific T cells. This clonotype came up a few times. What antigen it recognizes has not been identified. No clone much larger than this one lies a single base away; base qualities are absent. Instrument on record: Illumina HiSeq 1500. TCRdb reanalyzed the raw reads on its own, using fastp at Q25 for trimming and MiXCR for clone calling, and kept in-frame beta chains. Each CDR3 protein appears once, grouped with its most common genes and DNA. The sample table contains 900,000 to 950,000 distinct CDR3 sequences; only one count was recorded for more than 25% of them. The ten top clones hold roughly an eighth of the sample. There are 18 amino acids in the CDR3, from cysteine to phenylalanine inclusive. The kept DNA is CDR3 alone, 54 bases in frame from the first base. Trimmed from V: 5 bases; trimmed from J: 0 bases; junction bases lacking a gene match: 13. The CDR1 and CDR2 encoded by the germline V gene are SGHTA and FQGTGA.

This receptor was identified in a human donor in good health (CMV status not recorded). Some clones in this sample may be carry-over from other donors' samples. Recombination connected TRBV7-3 to TRBJ2-3, and TRBD2 aligns with 8 junction nucleotides. The material was cultured CD8+ T cells from PBMCs, obtained from culture after CMV antigen stimulation. The bases are TGTGCCAGCAGCCCGATGGTCCTAGCGGGCCAAAGCACAGATACGCAGTATTTT. Its protein is CASSPMVLAGQSTDTQYF.